This TCR beta chain was found in a study of breast tumors, draining lymph nodes, adjacent tissues. Trimming cost V 7 bases and J 3 bases, with 18 bases left between them. This CDR3 is 15 amino acids long. Germline CDR1 reads LNHDA; CDR2 reads SQIVND (reference sequence). One entry per CDR3 protein results from TCRdb running MiXCR on the multiplex PCR reads. In the table there are about 230,000 distinct CDR3 sequences, roughly 30% of which are singletons. Many counts were recorded for this clonotype. As yet, its antigen is unknown. Broader study findings: The data were judged consistent with most tumor T cells coming from lymph node and expanding in tumor. The lymph node origin of tumor T cells was framed as consistent with a hypothesis, not demonstrated. Tumor repertoires ranked between lymph nodes and nontumor tissue in diversity, with V and J gene preferences. Tumor and nontumor repertoires were significantly more similar in luminal-like than in basal-like breast cancer.

Samples came from axillary lymph nodes draining the breast cancer. The TCR originated in a female donor with breast cancer. Some clones in this sample may be carry-over from other donors' samples. Sequences were obtained from axillary lymph node tissue. J is TRBJ1-2 and V is TRBV19; tentatively, D is TRBD1 (6 bases). The CDR3 loop reads CASTLGPGADYGYTF. The CDR3 nucleotides are TGTGCCAGTACCCTAGGTCCGGGGGCCGACTATGGCTACACCTTC.